This T cell receptor beta chain was documented in a study of cytomegalovirus exposure and HLA in healthy donors. The PCR made use of 60 Vbeta and 13 Jbeta primers. Profiled with immunoSEQ multiplex PCR; TCRdb holds only in-frame clones, not every one. There are over 95,000 clones in the sample; around 77% occur only once, and 10% to 11% lies in the top ten. The ends were cut back, 3 bases at V and 6 bases at J, with 13 bases in the middle. Per the germline V gene, CDR1 is SGHRS and CDR2 is YFSETQ. The CDR3 consists of 15 residues. V and J are TRBV5-1 and TRBJ1-6; D unclear. Sequenced: PBMCs. The clonotype comes from a man between 40 and 49 years old in good health and CMV-seropositive. The CDR3 DNA is TGCGCCAGCAGCTCGGCGGCGGGGTCTAATTCACCCCTCCACTTT. This codes for CASSSAAGSNSPLHF.